The source of this T cell receptor (beta chain) is a study of PD-L1 blockade in urothelial cancer. Looking at the study overall: Most patients, about nine tenths of the roughly 30, were males with bladder-origin cancer. From 0 to 3 prior chemotherapy regimens had been given to the patients.

The length of the CDR3 is 16 residues. The V and J ends lost 2 bases and 7 bases, in that order; junction bases with no gene match: 10. Germline values: CDR1 SGHNT, CDR2 YYREEE (reference sequence). Data came from immunoSEQ multiplex PCR; TCRdb stores just in-frame clones and leaves some out. The profile shows about 52,000 clones, approximately 72% of them singletons. Time point noted: pretreatment peripheral blood. The rearrangement joins TRBV5-4 to TRBJ2-1, with 9 positions matching TRBD2. This TCR came from a man aged 70 or older with urothelial cancer. The specimen was PBMCs, collected around atezolizumab (anti-PD-L1) treatment. The CDR3: CASSFGTSRSGNEQFF. The CDR3 nucleotides are TGTGCCAGCAGCTTTGGGACTAGCAGAAGCGGGAATGAGCAGTTCTTC.